This TCR beta chain was documented in a study of blood T cell repertoires in COVID-19. Only in-frame clones appear in the TCRdb table, and some are missing; sequencing was by immunoSEQ multiplex PCR. This table has around 450,000 clones, around 89% appearing once. CDR1 is SNHLY, CDR2 FYNNEI, per germline. This CDR3 has 14 amino acids. V shed 6 bases, J shed 3 bases, and the junction held 4 bases outside the gene matches. Specimen: peripheral blood. V is TRBV2 and J is TRBJ1-1; 10 bases align to TRBD1. The TCR was taken from a woman in her twenties or thirties with acute or convalescent COVID-19. The CDR3 sequence is CASSAGTGDTEAFF. The CDR3 coding sequence is TGTGCCAGCAGCGCCGGGACAGGGGACACTGAAGCTTTCTTT.